This TCR beta chain was retrieved from a study of T cells after posttransplantation cyclophosphamide. Study-wide results and caveats: TRB clonality was highly associated with recipient CMV seropositivity and reactivation.

This clone was found many times. What it binds is not known. CDR3 size: 17 residues. Germline values: CDR1 MGHRA, CDR2 YSYEKL. V lost 4 bases to trimming and J lost 3 bases; unmatched junction nucleotides: 12. The data were produced by immunoSEQ multiplex PCR, yet TCRdb's version contains in-frame clones alone and is incomplete. Recorded here are tens of thousands of clones, none singletons. The receptor was isolated from a man aged 35-49 years in good health, CMV-negative, and a related stem cell transplant donor. The V and J genes are TRBV4-1 and TRBJ1-1, with TRBD1 identical over 9 bases. Material: PBMCs. Written as DNA, the CDR3 is TGCGCCAGCAGCCCCTACCCCGGGACAGGGAGGTACACTGAAGCTTTCTTT. Protein product: CASSPYPGTGRYTEAFF.